The sequence of this TCR beta chain was determined in a study of OX40 agonist ivuxolimab in advanced cancers. Repertoires were generated with immunoSEQ multiplex PCR, while TCRdb's copy carries only in-frame clones and drops some. The table shows about 20,000 clones, with less than 90% occurring only once. CDR1 and CDR2 from the germline V gene are LNHDA and SQIVND (reference sequence). The CDR3 contains 13 residues. V was clipped by 2 bases and J by 2 bases, with 4 bases between them. The rearrangement uses TRBV19 and TRBJ2-1; D is unclear. Here the sequenced sample was CD4+ or CD8+ T cells sorted from blood, taken in a trial of the OX40 agonist ivuxolimab. The clonotype comes from an adult with an advanced solid tumor such as melanoma, head and neck, liver or kidney cancer. The CDR3 spells CASSIRPYNEQFF. The DNA of the CDR3 is TGTGCCAGTAGTATACGGCCCTACAATGAGCAGTTCTTC.